These 19 T cell receptor beta chains were sequenced from one sample in a study of OX40 agonist ivuxolimab in advanced cancers. The data were produced by immunoSEQ multiplex PCR, yet TCRdb's version contains in-frame clones alone and is incomplete. The table lists approximately 73,000 clones, around 90% of them singletons. Sequenced here: CD4+ or CD8+ T cells sorted from blood, sampled in a trial of the OX40 agonist ivuxolimab. Source of these receptors: an adult with an advanced solid tumor such as melanoma, head and neck, liver or kidney cancer.

This chain connects TRBV19 to TRBJ2-6; D is tentatively TRBD1 or TRBD2 (5 bases each). Germline V gene sequence: CDR1 LNHDA, CDR2 SQIVND (reference sequence). The V and J ends lost 6 bases and 4 bases respectively, with 13 bases between them. CDR3 size: 15 residues. The CDR3 DNA is TGTGCCAGTAGACTGGACCGGGACGGGGCCAACGTCCTGACTTTC. Translated, it gives CASRLDRDGANVLTF.

This rearrangement joins TRBV5-6 to TRBJ1-3; TRBD1 might be the D (6 bases). Looked up from germline, CDR1 is SGHDT and CDR2 is YYEEEE. V was trimmed by 3 bases and J by 2 bases, leaving 9 bases between them. This CDR3 is built from 14 residues. The CDR3: CASSSTGTGNTIYF. CDR3 DNA: TGTGCCAGCAGCTCGACAGGAACTGGAAACACCATATATTTT.

DNA of the CDR3: TGTGCCAGCAGCCCCACGAACACTGAAGCTTTCTTT. It translates to CASSPTNTEAFF. V and J are TRBV21-1 and TRBJ1-1. TRBV21-1 is shown as a pseudogene. The CDR3 is made up of 12 amino acids.

This clone occurred once. This sequence joins TRBV7-9 and TRBJ2-6; D gene uncertain. Trimming cost V 3 bases and J 4 bases, with 4 bases left between them. The length of the CDR3 is 13 residues. Germline CDR1 and CDR2: SEHNR and FQNEAQ (reference sequence). The CDR3 reads CASSFGGANVLTF. The DNA of the CDR3 is TGTGCCAGCAGCTTCGGAGGGGCCAACGTCCTGACTTTC.

J is TRBJ2-2 and V is TRBV5-1; D tentatively fits TRBD1 or TRBD2 (6 bases each). Germline lookup yields CDR1 SGHRS and CDR2 YFSETQ. The CDR3 sequence is 14 residues long. V lost 9 bases, J lost 3 bases, and 15 bases lay in between. The CDR3 protein is CATRPRGDTGELFF. CDR3 in DNA: TGCGCCACCCGCCCGAGGGGGGACACCGGGGAGCTGTTTTTT.

The J gene is TRBJ1-2, the V gene TRBV6-6; TRBD1 matches 8 bases. Germline CDR1 MNHNY, CDR2 SVGAGI (reference sequence). The CDR3 sequence is 14 residues long. Losses at the gene ends were 6 bases for V and 7 bases for J; bases not matched to a gene: 10. The CDR3 here is CASSRMDRAGGYTF. In DNA form, the CDR3 reads TGTGCCAGCAGCCGAATGGACAGGGCCGGTGGCTACACCTTC.

The chain employs TRBV16 and TRBJ1-4; no clear D gene. The CDR3 loop spans 16 amino acids. Germline loops: CDR1 KGHSY, CDR2 FQNENV. Trimming stripped 4 bases from V and 0 bases from J, with 12 bases between. This CDR3 is CASSPLEPSTNEKLFF. As DNA, the CDR3 is TGTGCCAGCAGCCCCCTAGAGCCGTCAACTAATGAAAAACTGTTTTTT.

The J gene is TRBJ2-7, the V gene TRBV18; D call uncertain. CDR3 length: 14 amino acids. Trimming stripped 2 bases from V and 0 bases from J, with 8 bases between. Germline V lookup: CDR1 KGHSH, CDR2 LQKENI. CDR3 in DNA: TGTGCCAGCTCACCAACTCACGGCTCCTACGAGCAGTACTTC. Residues: CASSPTHGSYEQYF. Full variable domain (remainder filled in from reference TRBV18 and TRBJ2-7): NAGVMQNPRHLVRRRGQEARLRCSPMKGHSHVYWYRQLPEEGLKFMVYLQKENIIDESGMPKERFSAEFPKEGPSILRIQQVVRGDSAAYFCASSPTHGSYEQYFGPGTRLTVT.

The chain employs TRBV5-6 and TRBJ1-5; D gene uncertain. V dropped 5 bases and J dropped 0 bases, with 12 bases sitting between them. The length of the CDR3 is 15 residues. The germline V gene encodes CDR1 SGHDT and CDR2 YYEEEE. The CDR3 nucleotides read TGTGCCAGCAGTCCGTCCCTTTATAGCAATCAGCCCCAGCATTTT. Translating it yields CASSPSLYSNQPQHF.

This clone was recorded a few times. The V gene is TRBV2, the J gene TRBJ2-7, with 7 bases that match TRBD1. Germline V gene lookup returns CDR1 SNHLY and CDR2 FYNNEI. The ends lost 10 bases at V and 5 bases at J; junction bases unmatched: 5. CDR3 length equals 11 residues. The chain's CDR3 is CATDRTDEQYF. CDR3 nucleotide sequence: TGTGCCACGGACAGGACCGACGAGCAGTACTTC.

V is TRBV18 and J is TRBJ2-5, with TRBD1 identical over 7 bases. Per germline, CDR1 KGHSH and CDR2 LQKENI. CDR3 size: 15 residues. The V and J ends lost 1 base and 4 bases, in that order; junction bases with no gene match: 6. The CDR3 here is CASSPQQGTTETQYF. DNA of the CDR3: TGTGCCAGCTCACCACAACAGGGGACGACAGAGACCCAGTACTTC.

Points on this clone: Germline is not matched at one junction end, which may reflect a read error. CDR3 in DNA: TGTGCCAGCAGTCAAGACAGGGGGCTAAACGAGCAGTGCTTC. Protein product: CASSQDRGLNEQCF. The chain employs TRBV7-9 and TRBJ2-7, with TRBD1 matching over 10 bases. This CDR3 is built from 14 residues. Per the germline V gene, CDR1 is SEHNR and CDR2 is FQNEAQ (reference sequence).

V and J are TRBV25-1 and TRBJ2-7, with D perhaps TRBD1 (6 bases). The CDR3 is 13 amino acids. Germline CDR1 MGHDK, CDR2 SYGVNS. The V and J ends lost 4 bases and 5 bases respectively, with 12 bases between them. The CDR3 nucleotides read TGTGCCAGCAGTGGAGGGGGAAGGGACGAGCAGTACTTC. This encodes CASSGGGRDEQYF.

This clone was observed a few times. The rearrangement joins TRBV2 to TRBJ1-4, with 7 nucleotides matching TRBD1. This CDR3 spans 16 amino acids. CDR1 and CDR2 (germline): SNHLY, FYNNEI. V lost 6 bases, J lost 0 bases, and 7 bases stayed unmatched. The CDR3 DNA reads as TGTGCCAGCAGCGACAGGGAGATTGCAACTAATGAAAAACTGTTTTTT. As protein: CASSDREIATNEKLFF.

The chain recombines TRBV5-1 with TRBJ1-3; 10 nucleotides agree with TRBD1. The V segment lost 4 bases and the J segment 2 bases; nucleotides outside the gene matches: 3. This CDR3 spans 15 amino acids. Germline CDR1 reads SGHRS; CDR2 reads YFSETQ. The CDR3 DNA sequence: TGCGCCAGCAGCCCCGGACAGGGGGCTGGAAACACCATATATTTT. Its translation: CASSPGQGAGNTIYF.

The gene calls are TRBV5-6 and TRBJ1-3, with D perhaps matching TRBD1 (5 bases). This CDR3 has 15 amino acids. Per germline, CDR1 SGHDT and CDR2 YYEEEE. The germline V and J ends were trimmed by 3 bases and 0 bases, with 10 bases remaining between them. The CDR3 coding sequence is TGTGCCAGCAGCTACAGACAGTACTCTGGAAACACCATATATTTT. Protein: CASSYRQYSGNTIYF.

The rearrangement joins TRBV9 to TRBJ1-5; weak D call: TRBD1 (5 bases). Trimming took 4 bases from V and 9 from J, leaving 20 bases between them. CDR3 length equals 15 residues. Germline values: CDR1 SGDLS, CDR2 YYNGEE. Here the CDR3 reads CASSRDASTPSPQHF. Here the CDR3 DNA reads TGTGCCAGCAGCCGGGACGCCTCAACGCCTTCGCCCCAGCATTTT. Drawing the rest from reference TRBV9 and TRBJ1-5, the complete variable domain is DSGVTQTPKHLITATGQRVTLRCSPRSGDLSVYWYQQSLDQGLQFLIQYYNGEERAKGNILERFSAQQFPDLHSELNLSSLELGDSALYFCASSRDASTPSPQHFGDGTRLSIL.

This clone occurred a few times. The chain carries TRBV29-1 and TRBJ1-1; possibly TRBD1 for D (5 bases). Germline assignment: CDR1 SQVTM and CDR2 ANQGSEA. CDR3 length equals 13 residues. The germline V and J ends were trimmed by 5 bases and 5 bases, with 15 bases remaining between them. The CDR3 nucleotides are TGCAGCGTTCAAGGTCAGGGTACGACTGAAGCTTTCTTT. This encodes CSVQGQGTTEAFF.

Only one count was recorded for this clone. The chain links TRBV6-1 to TRBJ2-3; tentatively, D is TRBD1 (5 bases). V was cut by 6 bases and J by 1 base, with 8 bases left in between. In germline, CDR1 is MNHNS, CDR2 SASEGT. The CDR3 consists of 13 residues. DNA of the CDR3: TGTGCCAGCAGGACAGTAGGCACAGATACGCAGTATTTT. Residues: CASRTVGTDTQYF.